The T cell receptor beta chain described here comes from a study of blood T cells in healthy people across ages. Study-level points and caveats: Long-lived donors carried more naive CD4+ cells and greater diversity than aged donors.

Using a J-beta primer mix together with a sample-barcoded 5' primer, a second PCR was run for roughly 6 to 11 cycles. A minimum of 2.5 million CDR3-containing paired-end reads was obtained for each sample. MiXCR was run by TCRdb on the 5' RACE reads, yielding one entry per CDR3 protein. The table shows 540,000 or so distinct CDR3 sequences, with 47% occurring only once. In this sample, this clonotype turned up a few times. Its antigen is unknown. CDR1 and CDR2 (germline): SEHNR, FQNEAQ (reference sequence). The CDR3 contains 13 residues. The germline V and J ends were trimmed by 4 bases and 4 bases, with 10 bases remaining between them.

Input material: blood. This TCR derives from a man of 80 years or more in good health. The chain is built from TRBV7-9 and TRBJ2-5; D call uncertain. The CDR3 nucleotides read TGTGCCAGCAGCTCCTCAGCCGCAGAGACCCAGTACTTC. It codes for CASSSSAAETQYF.